These T cell receptor beta chains were read from a single sample in a study of T cell repertoires in cytomegalovirus infection. Via MiXCR, TCRdb re-called the reads, giving one row per CDR3 protein. The table lists 100,000 to 150,000 distinct CDR3 sequences, approximately 9.2% of them singletons. Sequenced: PBMCs. These receptors all stem from a human donor in good health (CMV status not recorded). Some clones in this sample may be carry-over from other donors' samples. Both conserved end residues are part of each CDR3. Fields, in order: D gene, clone size, J gene, V gene, CDR3 protein, CDR3 DNA. The D gene is left open where the match is weak. The listing skips clone size in some rows; elsewhere it reads once, few, many or a size class.

>NA|many|TRBJ1-2|TRBV5-1
CASSSEGRGGYTF
TGCGCCAGCAGCTCGGAAGGGCGAGGAGGCTACACCTTC
>NA|many|TRBJ1-4|TRBV9
CASSVEKLFF
TGTGCCAGCAGCGTCGAAAAACTGTTTTTT
>NA|many|TRBJ1-2|TRBV28
CASSLGRRNNYGYTF
TGTGCCAGCAGTTTGGGCAGGAGGAATAACTATGGCTACACCTTC
>NA|NA|TRBJ2-1|TRBV23-1
CASSHPPGGGYNEQFF
TGCGCCAGCAGTCATCCCCCAGGGGGGGGATACAATGAGCAGTTCTTC
>NA|many|TRBJ2-7|TRBV19
CASSWGGTRTYEQYF
TGTGCCAGTAGTTGGGGAGGGACACGGACCTACGAGCAGTACTTC
>NA|many|TRBJ1-1|TRBV6-5
CASSRFRGDGTEAFF
TGTGCCAGCAGTAGATTCAGGGGAGATGGCACTGAAGCTTTCTTT
>NA|few|TRBJ2-5|TRBV6-2/TRBV6-3
CASSYSRLVRETQYF
TGTGCCAGCAGTTACTCTAGGCTAGTGAGAGAGACCCAGTACTTC
>TRBD1|NA|TRBJ1-1|TRBV5-1
CASSSGTEVVLAFF
TGCGCCAGCAGCTCAGGGACAGAAGTTGTGTTGGCTTTCTTT
>TRBD2|NA|TRBJ2-3|TRBV5-4
CASSLAERGITDTQYF
TGTGCCAGCAGCTTGGCCGAGCGGGGGATCACAGATACGCAGTATTTT
>TRBD1|medium-sized|TRBJ1-5|TRBV7-2
CASSLEGAGSSNQPQHF
TGTGCCAGCAGCTTAGAGGGGGCCGGAAGTAGCAATCAGCCCCAGCATTTT
>NA|many|TRBJ1-4|TRBV12-3/TRBV12-4
CASNLAGKLFF
TGTGCCAGCAACCTCGCCGGAAAACTGTTTTTT
>TRBD2|many|TRBJ2-5|TRBV6-1
CASRGLSGGEETQYF
TGTGCCAGCAGAGGCCTTAGCGGGGGGGAGGAGACCCAGTACTTC
>NA|many|TRBJ2-4|TRBV7-8
CASSLGAVTSLAKNIQYF
TGTGCCAGCAGCTTAGGGGCAGTCACCTCTTTAGCCAAAAACATTCAGTACTTC
>NA|many|TRBJ1-1|TRBV5-1
CASSTGLTTATTEAFF
TGCGCCAGCAGCACAGGACTAACCACAGCCACCACTGAAGCTTTCTTT